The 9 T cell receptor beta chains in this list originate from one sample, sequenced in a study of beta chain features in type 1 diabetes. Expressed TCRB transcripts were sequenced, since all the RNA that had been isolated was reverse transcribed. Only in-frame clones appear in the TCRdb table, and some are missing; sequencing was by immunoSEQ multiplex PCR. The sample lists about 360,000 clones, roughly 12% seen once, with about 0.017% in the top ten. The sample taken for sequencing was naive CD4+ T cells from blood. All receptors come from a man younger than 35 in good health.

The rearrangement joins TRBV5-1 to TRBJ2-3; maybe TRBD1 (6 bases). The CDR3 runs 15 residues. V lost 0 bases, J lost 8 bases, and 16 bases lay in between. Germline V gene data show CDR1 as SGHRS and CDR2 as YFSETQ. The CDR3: CASSLDRVAQGTQYF. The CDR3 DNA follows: TGCGCCAGCAGCTTGGACAGGGTGGCTCAGGGTACGCAGTATTTT.

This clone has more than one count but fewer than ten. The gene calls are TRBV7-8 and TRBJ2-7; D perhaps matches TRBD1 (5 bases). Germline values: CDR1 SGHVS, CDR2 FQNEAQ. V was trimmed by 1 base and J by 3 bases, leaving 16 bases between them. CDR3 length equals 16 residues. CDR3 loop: CASSLVQAGKYYEQYF. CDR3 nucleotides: TGTGCCAGCAGCTTAGTCCAGGCAGGGAAATACTACGAGCAGTACTTC.

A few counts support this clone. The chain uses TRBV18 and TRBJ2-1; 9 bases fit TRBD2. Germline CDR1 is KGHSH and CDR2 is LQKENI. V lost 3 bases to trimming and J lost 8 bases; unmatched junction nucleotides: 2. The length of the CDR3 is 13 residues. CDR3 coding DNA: TGTGCCAGCTCACCGGGCGGGGGGGATGAGCAGTTCTTC. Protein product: CASSPGGGDEQFF.

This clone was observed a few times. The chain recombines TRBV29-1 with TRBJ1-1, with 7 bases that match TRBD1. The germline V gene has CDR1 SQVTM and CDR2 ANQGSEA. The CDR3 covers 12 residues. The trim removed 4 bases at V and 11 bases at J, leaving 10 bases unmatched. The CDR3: CSVGGDSPGAFF. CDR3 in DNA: TGCAGCGTTGGCGGGGACAGCCCTGGGGCTTTCTTT.

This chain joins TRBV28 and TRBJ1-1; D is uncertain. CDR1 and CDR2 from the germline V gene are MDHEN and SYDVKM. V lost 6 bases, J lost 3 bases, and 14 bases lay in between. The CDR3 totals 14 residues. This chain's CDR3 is CASSRDTWDTEAFF. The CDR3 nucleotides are TGTGCCAGCAGCCGAGACACTTGGGACACTGAAGCTTTCTTT.

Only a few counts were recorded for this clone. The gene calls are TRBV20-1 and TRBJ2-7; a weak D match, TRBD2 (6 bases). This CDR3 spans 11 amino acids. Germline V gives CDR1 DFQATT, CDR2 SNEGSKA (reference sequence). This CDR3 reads CSGTQFYEQYF. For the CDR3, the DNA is TGCTCAGGGACTCAGTTCTACGAGCAGTACTTC.

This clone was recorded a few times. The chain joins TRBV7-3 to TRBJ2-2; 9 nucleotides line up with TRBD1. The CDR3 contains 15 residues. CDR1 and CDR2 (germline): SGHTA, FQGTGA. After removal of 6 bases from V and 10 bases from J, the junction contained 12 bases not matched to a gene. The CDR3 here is CASSQNRDRVAELFF. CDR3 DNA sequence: TGTGCCAGCAGTCAAAACCGGGACAGGGTGGCGGAGCTGTTTTTT.

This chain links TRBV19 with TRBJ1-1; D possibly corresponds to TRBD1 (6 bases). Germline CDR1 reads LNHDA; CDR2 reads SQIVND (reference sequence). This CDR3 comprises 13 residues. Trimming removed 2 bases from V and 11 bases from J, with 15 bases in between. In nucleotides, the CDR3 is TGTGCCAGTAGTATATTACAGGGACGGGCCGCTTTCTTT. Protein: CASSILQGRAAFF. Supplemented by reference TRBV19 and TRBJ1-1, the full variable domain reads DGGITQSPKYLFRKEGQNVTLSCEQNLNHDAMYWYRQDPGQGLRLIYYSQIVNDFQKGDIAEGYSVSREKKESFPLTVTSAQKNPTAFYLCASSILQGRAAFFGQGTRLTVV.

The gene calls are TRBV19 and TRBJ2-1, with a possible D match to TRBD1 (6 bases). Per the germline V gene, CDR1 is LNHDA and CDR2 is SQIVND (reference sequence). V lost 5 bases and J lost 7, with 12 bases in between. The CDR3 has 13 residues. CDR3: CASSPPDRNEQFF. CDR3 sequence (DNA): TGTGCCAGTAGTCCCCCGGACAGAAATGAGCAGTTCTTC. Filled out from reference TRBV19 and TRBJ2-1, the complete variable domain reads DGGITQSPKYLFRKEGQNVTLSCEQNLNHDAMYWYRQDPGQGLRLIYYSQIVNDFQKGDIAEGYSVSREKKESFPLTVTSAQKNPTAFYLCASSPPDRNEQFFGPGTRLTVL.